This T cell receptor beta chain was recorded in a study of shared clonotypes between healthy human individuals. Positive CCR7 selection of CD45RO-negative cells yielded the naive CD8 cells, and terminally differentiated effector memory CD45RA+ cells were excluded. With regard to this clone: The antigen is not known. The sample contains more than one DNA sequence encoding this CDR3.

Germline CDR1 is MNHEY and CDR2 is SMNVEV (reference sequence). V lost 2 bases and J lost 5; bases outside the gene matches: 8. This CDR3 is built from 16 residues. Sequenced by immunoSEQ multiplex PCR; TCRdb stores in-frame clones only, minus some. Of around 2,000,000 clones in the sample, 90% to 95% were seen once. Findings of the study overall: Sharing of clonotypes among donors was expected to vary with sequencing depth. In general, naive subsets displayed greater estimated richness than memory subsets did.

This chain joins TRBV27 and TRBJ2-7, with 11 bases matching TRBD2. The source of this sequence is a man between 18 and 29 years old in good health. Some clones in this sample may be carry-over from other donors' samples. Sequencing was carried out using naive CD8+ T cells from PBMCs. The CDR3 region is CASSLILAGGPHEQYF. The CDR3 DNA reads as TGTGCCAGCAGTTTAATCTTAGCGGGAGGGCCGCACGAGCAGTACTTC.